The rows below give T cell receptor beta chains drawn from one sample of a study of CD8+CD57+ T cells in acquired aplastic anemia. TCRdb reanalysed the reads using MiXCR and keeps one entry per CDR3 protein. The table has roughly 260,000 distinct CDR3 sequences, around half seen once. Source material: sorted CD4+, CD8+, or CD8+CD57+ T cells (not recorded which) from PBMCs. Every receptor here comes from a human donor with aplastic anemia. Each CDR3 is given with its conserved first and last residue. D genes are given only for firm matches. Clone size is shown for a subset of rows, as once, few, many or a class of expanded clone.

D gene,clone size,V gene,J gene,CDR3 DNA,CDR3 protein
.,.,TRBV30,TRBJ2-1,TGTGCCTGGAGTGTACATGGTAATGAGCAGTTCTTC,CAWSVHGNEQFF
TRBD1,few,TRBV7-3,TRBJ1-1,TGTGCCAGCAGCTTATGGGCAGGGGGCACTGGAGCTTTCTTT,CASSLWAGGTGAFF
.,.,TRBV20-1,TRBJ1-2,TGCAGTGCTAGAGACCTCCGAAGCTATGGCTACACCTTC,CSARDLRSYGYTF
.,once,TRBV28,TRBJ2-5,TGTGCCAGCATCTCAGGGAGGGGGCAAGAGACCCAGTACTTC,CASISGRGQETQYF
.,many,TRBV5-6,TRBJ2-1,TGTGCCAGCAGCTTTGGCGGGACTCCCAATGAGCAGTTCTTC,CASSFGGTPNEQFF
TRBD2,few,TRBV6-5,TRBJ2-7,TGTGCCAGCAGTTACGCATTAGCGGGAGGGCCCCACGAGCAGTACTTC,CASSYALAGGPHEQYF
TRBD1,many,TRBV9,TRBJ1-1,TGTGCCAGCAGCGTAGCCGGCAGGGGGCTGGTGGACACTGAAGCTTTCTTT,CASSVAGRGLVDTEAFF
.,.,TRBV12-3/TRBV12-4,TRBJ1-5,TGTGCCAGCAGTGACGGGGGCTGGAATCAGCCCCAGCGTTTT,CASSDGGWNQPQRF
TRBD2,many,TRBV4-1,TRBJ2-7,TGCGCCAGCAGTAATAGCGGGAGGGCAGGACCACGCGCCTACGAGCAGTACTTC,CASSNSGRAGPRAYEQYF
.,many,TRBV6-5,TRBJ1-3,TGTGCCAGCAGTCTCTCGGGGGGCTCTGGAAACACCATATATTTT,CASSLSGGSGNTIYF
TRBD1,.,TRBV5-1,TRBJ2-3,TGCGCCAGCAGCTTGGAAGGGACAGGGATGGCAGATACGCAGTACTTT,CASSLEGTGMADTQYF
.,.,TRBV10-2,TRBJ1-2,TGCGCCAGCTCGGGGAGGTTAAAGGTGGTTGGCTACACCTTC,CASSGRLKVVGYTF
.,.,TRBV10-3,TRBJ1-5,TGTGCCATCAGTGATCGGGGAGGGGGGAATCAGCCCCAGCATTTT,CAISDRGGGNQPQHF
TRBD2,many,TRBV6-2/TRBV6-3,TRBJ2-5,TGTGCCAGCAGCACCATCGGGGGGGCAGGAGAGACCCAGTACTTC,CASSTIGGAGETQYF
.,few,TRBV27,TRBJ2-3,TGTGCCAGCAGCTACTCAGGGGACGGAAGGCAGTATTTT,CASSYSGDGRQYF
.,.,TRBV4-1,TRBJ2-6,TGCGCCAGCAGCCATTATCAGGGCTCTGGGGCCAACGTCCTGACTTTC,CASSHYQGSGANVLTF
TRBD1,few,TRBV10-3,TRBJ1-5,TGTGCCAGCAGCCAAGTGTTCCCATCCAGGGGGCGTCAGCCCCAGCATTTT,CASSQVFPSRGRQPQHF
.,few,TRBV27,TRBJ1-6,TGTGCCAGCAGCTCCGGGCCCCCGGGCCTCCACTTT,CASSSGPPGLHF
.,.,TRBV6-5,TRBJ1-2,TGTGCCAGCAGTTACTATCTGAGAGAAAGTACTATTGGCTACACCTTC,CASSYYLRESTIGYTF
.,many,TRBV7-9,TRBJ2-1,TGTGCCAGCAGCTTACTACCCCCCTCAAATGAGCAGTTCTTC,CASSLLPPSNEQFF
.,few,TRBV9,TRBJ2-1,TGTGCCAGCAGCGTTCCGGGATCTGACAATGAGCAGTTCTTC,CASSVPGSDNEQFF
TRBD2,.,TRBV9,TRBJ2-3,TGTGCCAGCAGCGTAGGAGCGGGAGAAAGCACAGATACGCAGTATTTT,CASSVGAGESTDTQYF
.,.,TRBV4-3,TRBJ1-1,TGCGCCAGCAGCCTTTCCCGGCTGAACACTGAAGCTTTCTTT,CASSLSRLNTEAFF
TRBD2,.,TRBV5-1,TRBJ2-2,TGCGCCAGCAGCCCCCAACTAGCGGGGGAGGAGAACACCGGGGAGCTGTTTTTT,CASSPQLAGEENTGELFF
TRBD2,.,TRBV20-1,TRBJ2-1,TGCAGTGCTAGACTAGCGGGGGTCAGGAATGAGCAGTTCTTC,CSARLAGVRNEQFF
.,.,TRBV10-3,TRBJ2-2,TGTGCCATCAGTGAGGACAGTTACACCGGGGAGCTGTTTTTT,CAISEDSYTGELFF